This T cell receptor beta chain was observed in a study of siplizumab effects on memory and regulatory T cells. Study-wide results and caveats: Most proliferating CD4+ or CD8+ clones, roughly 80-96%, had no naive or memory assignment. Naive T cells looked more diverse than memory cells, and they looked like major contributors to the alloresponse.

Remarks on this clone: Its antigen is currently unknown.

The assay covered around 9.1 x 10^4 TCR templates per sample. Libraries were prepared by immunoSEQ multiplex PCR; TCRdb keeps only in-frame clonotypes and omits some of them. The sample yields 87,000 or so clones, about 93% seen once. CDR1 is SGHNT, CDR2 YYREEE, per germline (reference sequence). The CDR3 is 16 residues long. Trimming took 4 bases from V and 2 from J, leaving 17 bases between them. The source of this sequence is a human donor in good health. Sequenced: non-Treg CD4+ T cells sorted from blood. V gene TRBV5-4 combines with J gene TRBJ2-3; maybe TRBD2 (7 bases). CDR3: CASSKGGGASTDTQYF. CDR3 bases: TGTGCCAGCAGCAAGGGAGGGGGGGCCTCCACAGATACGCAGTATTTT.